This record looks at one T cell receptor beta chain sequence and its context. The data belong to a study of control samples from healthy donors and cancer patients. Profiled with immunoSEQ multiplex PCR; TCRdb holds only in-frame clones, not every one. The data contain some 150,000 clones, 95% to 96% of them seen just once; the ten biggest clones take up 0.95% to 1.1%. Sequences were obtained from blood. This sequence originates from a woman aged 25 to 39 in good health.

CDR3 bases: TGTGCAAGTCGCCCGGACAGCGGGTCAGGTCAGCCCCAGCATTTT. This gives the protein CASRPDSGSGQPQHF. This rearrangement joins TRBV12-2 to TRBJ1-5. TRBV12-2 is a listed pseudogene. The CDR3 runs to 15 residues.